Here is one T cell receptor (beta chain) with its context. These data are taken from a study of blood T cell repertoires in COVID-19. CDR1 is SGHNT, CDR2 YENEEA, per germline. This CDR3 has 14 residues. Trimming stripped 5 bases from V and 7 bases from J, with 17 bases between. Profiled with immunoSEQ multiplex PCR; TCRdb holds only in-frame clones, not every one. Altogether around 93,000 clones are present, approximately 80% being singletons, with the ten largest covering 4.1%. The chain joins TRBV11-3 to TRBJ2-5; weak D call: TRBD2 (6 bases). The sample was peripheral blood. The source is a man in his 60s with acute or convalescent COVID-19. In DNA, the CDR3 is TGTGCCAGCAGCCCCGGGACTGGGCTCGCGACCCAGTACTTC. This translates into CASSPGTGLATQYF.